These T cell receptor beta chains were read from a single sample in a study of shared clonotypes between healthy human individuals. Measured with immunoSEQ multiplex PCR; TCRdb has only the in-frame clones, and not every one. The table lists about 2.1 million clones, 93% of them singletons. Sequencing was carried out using naive CD8+ T cells from PBMCs. These receptor sequences come from a man younger than 35 in good health. Some clones in this sample may be carry-over from other donors' samples. The CDR3 runs from the conserved cysteine through the conserved F or W. Each record gives: V gene, D gene, J gene, clone size, CDR3 DNA, CDR3 protein. The D gene is left open where the match is weak. Size is stated for part of the rows, as once, few or many counts, or as a class when the clone is expanded.

V gene: TRBV19
D gene: TRBD1
J gene: TRBJ1-2
clone size: few
CDR3 DNA: TGTGCCAGTAGTATATTGGACAGGGGGACTACTAACTATGGCTACACCTTC
CDR3 protein: CASSILDRGTTNYGYTF

V gene: TRBV28
D gene: TRBD1
J gene: TRBJ2-7
clone size: -
CDR3 DNA: TGTGCCAGCAGCCAAGCACAGGGGACGCTTAACGAGCAGTACTTC
CDR3 protein: CASSQAQGTLNEQYF

V gene: TRBV18
D gene: -
J gene: TRBJ1-2
clone size: few
CDR3 DNA: TGTGCCAGCCTAGGGACGGGGATGGCCTATGGCTACACCTTC
CDR3 protein: CASLGTGMAYGYTF

V gene: TRBV7-3
D gene: TRBD2
J gene: TRBJ2-2
clone size: -
CDR3 DNA: TGTGCCAGCAGCTTAAACGTGGGGAGGGCCGGGGAGCTGTTTTTT
CDR3 protein: CASSLNVGRAGELFF

V gene: TRBV7-9
D gene: -
J gene: TRBJ1-2
clone size: -
CDR3 DNA: TGTGCCAGCAGCCAGATGGAGGGTCCTTTATTCTATGGCTACACCTTC
CDR3 protein: CASSQMEGPLFYGYTF

V gene: TRBV27
D gene: -
J gene: TRBJ1-5
clone size: once
CDR3 DNA: TGTGCCAGCAGTTTGGGAGTCCTCGGGCAGCCCCAGCATTTT
CDR3 protein: CASSLGVLGQPQHF

V gene: TRBV4-1
D gene: TRBD1
J gene: TRBJ1-5
clone size: -
CDR3 DNA: TGCGCCAGCAGCCCGACGGGACAGGGAGGCAATCAGCCCCAGCATTTT
CDR3 protein: CASSPTGQGGNQPQHF

V gene: TRBV19
D gene: -
J gene: TRBJ1-5
clone size: -
CDR3 DNA: TGTGCCAGTAGTACTAACCTATTACCTCCCAATCAGCCCCAGCATTTT
CDR3 protein: CASSTNLLPPNQPQHF

V gene: TRBV9
D gene: -
J gene: TRBJ1-5
clone size: once
CDR3 DNA: TGTGCCAGCAGCGCGGGGCAGCTTGCGGGCAATCAGCCCCAGCATTTT
CDR3 protein: CASSAGQLAGNQPQHF

V gene: TRBV6-5
D gene: TRBD2
J gene: TRBJ2-3
clone size: -
CDR3 DNA: TGTGCCACCGCCCCCGGGACTAGCAGGGGAGATACGCAGTATTTT
CDR3 protein: CATAPGTSRGDTQYF

V gene: TRBV5-1
D gene: -
J gene: TRBJ1-1
clone size: large
CDR3 DNA: TGCGCCAGCAGTACGGCGAACACTGAAGCTTTCTTT
CDR3 protein: CASSTANTEAFF

V gene: TRBV13
D gene: TRBD1
J gene: TRBJ1-5
clone size: -
CDR3 DNA: TGTGCCAGCAGCTTCAGGGGGAATCAGCCCCAGCATTTT
CDR3 protein: CASSFRGNQPQHF

V gene: TRBV9
D gene: -
J gene: TRBJ1-1
clone size: -
CDR3 DNA: TGTGCCAGCAGCGTAGGCGGGGGGCTCATGAACACTGAAGCTTTCTTT
CDR3 protein: CASSVGGGLMNTEAFF

V gene: TRBV5-6
D gene: -
J gene: TRBJ1-2
clone size: -
CDR3 DNA: TGTGCCAGCAGCTTGCGGACCGCTAACTATGGCTACACCTTC
CDR3 protein: CASSLRTANYGYTF

V gene: TRBV9
D gene: -
J gene: TRBJ1-6
clone size: -
CDR3 DNA: TGTGCCAGCAGCGCCGTCCTACAGGGAGGGTCACCCCTCCACTTT
CDR3 protein: CASSAVLQGGSPLHF

V gene: TRBV10-2
D gene: -
J gene: TRBJ1-2
clone size: -
CDR3 DNA: TGCGCCAGCAGTGAGACGGCAGGGGTTCCGAATGGCTACACCTTC
CDR3 protein: CASSETAGVPNGYTF

V gene: TRBV2
D gene: -
J gene: TRBJ2-3
clone size: -
CDR3 DNA: TGTGCCAGCAGTGATTGGTTCGGTAGCCCCGCAGATACGCAGTATTTT
CDR3 protein: CASSDWFGSPADTQYF

V gene: TRBV27
D gene: -
J gene: TRBJ2-7
clone size: -
CDR3 DNA: TGTGCCAGCGGGACTGTCGGATACGAGCAGTACTTC
CDR3 protein: CASGTVGYEQYF

V gene: TRBV29-1
D gene: TRBD1
J gene: TRBJ2-7
clone size: -
CDR3 DNA: TGCAGCGTTTTCGCCGGGACAGAAGCCACCTACGAGCAGTACTTC
CDR3 protein: CSVFAGTEATYEQYF

V gene: TRBV7-3
D gene: TRBD2
J gene: TRBJ2-3
clone size: -
CDR3 DNA: TGTGCCAGCAGCTTCGACTCAGAAGCGGGAGGGCCTACAGATACGCAGTATTTT
CDR3 protein: CASSFDSEAGGPTDTQYF

V gene: TRBV7-6
D gene: TRBD1
J gene: TRBJ2-1
clone size: -
CDR3 DNA: TGTGCCAGCAGCTTAGACCCGCCGGCAGGGGGCGCCCATGAGCAGTTCTTC
CDR3 protein: CASSLDPPAGGAHEQFF

V gene: TRBV6-5
D gene: -
J gene: TRBJ1-1
clone size: -
CDR3 DNA: TGTGCCAGCAGTTACTACGGGACCCGGGGGACTGAAGCTTTCTTT
CDR3 protein: CASSYYGTRGTEAFF

V gene: TRBV7-8
D gene: -
J gene: TRBJ1-4
clone size: once
CDR3 DNA: TGTGCCAGCAGCTTAGAACCCGGGACGGCTAATGAAAAACTGTTTTTT
CDR3 protein: CASSLEPGTANEKLFF

V gene: TRBV19
D gene: -
J gene: TRBJ1-2
clone size: few
CDR3 DNA: TGTGCCAGTAGTACCTCCGGGACCGGGACCTTC
CDR3 protein: CASSTSGTGTF

V gene: TRBV11-2
D gene: -
J gene: TRBJ1-5
clone size: -
CDR3 DNA: TGTGCCAGCAGCTTTTCCCCGGCTTCCAATCAGCCCCAGCATTTT
CDR3 protein: CASSFSPASNQPQHF

V gene: TRBV27
D gene: -
J gene: TRBJ2-7
clone size: -
CDR3 DNA: TGTGCCAGCAGTCCTATCGGATTTGAAGAGAGCTCCTACGAGCAGTACTTC
CDR3 protein: CASSPIGFEESSYEQYF

V gene: TRBV7-9
D gene: -
J gene: TRBJ1-5
clone size: -
CDR3 DNA: TGTGCCAGCAGCTTAGAAGGTTGGGAGCAGCCCCAGCATTTT
CDR3 protein: CASSLEGWEQPQHF

V gene: TRBV19
D gene: TRBD1
J gene: TRBJ1-5
clone size: -
CDR3 DNA: TGTGCCAGTAGTTATCGACAGGGCTTACAGCCCCAGCATTTT
CDR3 protein: CASSYRQGLQPQHF

V gene: TRBV19
D gene: -
J gene: TRBJ2-1
clone size: once
CDR3 DNA: TGTGCCAGTAGTATGGGGCCCCTAACCAATGAGCAGTTCTTC
CDR3 protein: CASSMGPLTNEQFF

V gene: TRBV4-2
D gene: -
J gene: TRBJ2-5
clone size: -
CDR3 DNA: TGTGCCAGCAGCCAAGGTGGGCAGACTAGTCCTTGGGAGCAGTACTTC
CDR3 protein: CASSQGGQTSPWEQYF

V gene: TRBV13
D gene: TRBD2
J gene: TRBJ2-2
clone size: -
CDR3 DNA: TGTGCCAGCAGCTTATCGGCGGGAGGGACCGGGGAGCTGTTTTTT
CDR3 protein: CASSLSAGGTGELFF

V gene: TRBV19
D gene: -
J gene: TRBJ2-1
clone size: -
CDR3 DNA: TGTGCCAGTAGTATATTTGGTAGTGCCAGTGAGCAGTTCTTC
CDR3 protein: CASSIFGSASEQFF

V gene: TRBV30
D gene: -
J gene: TRBJ2-7
clone size: -
CDR3 DNA: TGTGCCTGGAGCGGAGCGGGCCAACCTCTATACGAGCAGTACTTC
CDR3 protein: CAWSGAGQPLYEQYF

V gene: TRBV29-1
D gene: -
J gene: TRBJ2-3
clone size: -
CDR3 DNA: TGCAGCGTGGAACCGGGTTCAGAATATACGCAGTATTTT
CDR3 protein: CSVEPGSEYTQYF

V gene: TRBV11-2
D gene: TRBD2
J gene: TRBJ2-1
clone size: -
CDR3 DNA: TGTGCCAGCACTCTACTAGCGGGAGTGTCCTACAATGAGCAGTTCTTC
CDR3 protein: CASTLLAGVSYNEQFF

V gene: TRBV27
D gene: -
J gene: TRBJ2-2
clone size: -
CDR3 DNA: TGTGCCAGCAGTCGGGACTTTTCGAACACCGGGGAGCTGTTTTTT
CDR3 protein: CASSRDFSNTGELFF

V gene: TRBV19
D gene: -
J gene: TRBJ2-3
clone size: -
CDR3 DNA: TGTGCCAGTAGGGAGCAGGTTTCTCGCACAGATACGCAGTATTTT
CDR3 protein: CASREQVSRTDTQYF

V gene: TRBV4-3
D gene: -
J gene: TRBJ2-7
clone size: -
CDR3 DNA: TGCGCCAGTAGTCAGGGCCGATTGGAGTACGAGCAGTACTTC
CDR3 protein: CASSQGRLEYEQYF

V gene: TRBV6-6
D gene: -
J gene: TRBJ2-3
clone size: -
CDR3 DNA: TGTGCCAGCAGCGAAGATGGCGCAGATACGCAGTATTTT
CDR3 protein: CASSEDGADTQYF

V gene: TRBV7-2
D gene: -
J gene: TRBJ2-7
clone size: -
CDR3 DNA: TGTGCCAGCAGCAACCGACTAAATCCCTACGAGCAGTACTTC
CDR3 protein: CASSNRLNPYEQYF

V gene: TRBV9
D gene: -
J gene: TRBJ1-4
clone size: once
CDR3 DNA: TGTGCCAGCAGCGTAGGAGGGGCTACTAATGAAAAACTGTTTTTT
CDR3 protein: CASSVGGATNEKLFF

V gene: TRBV27
D gene: TRBD1
J gene: TRBJ2-1
clone size: -
CDR3 DNA: TGTGCCAGCAGTTTTACCGGGACAGGGTATGAGCAGTTCTTC
CDR3 protein: CASSFTGTGYEQFF

V gene: TRBV12-5
D gene: TRBD1
J gene: TRBJ1-1
clone size: few
CDR3 DNA: TGTGCTAGTGGACCACAGGGGAGAAACGGTGAAGCTTTCTTT
CDR3 protein: CASGPQGRNGEAFF

V gene: TRBV5-4
D gene: TRBD1
J gene: TRBJ1-1
clone size: -
CDR3 DNA: TGTGCCAGCAGCTGGGACAGGGGGGAAATGAACACTGAAGCTTTCTTT
CDR3 protein: CASSWDRGEMNTEAFF

V gene: TRBV9
D gene: TRBD2
J gene: TRBJ2-1
clone size: -
CDR3 DNA: TGTGCCAGCAGCTTTTCTGGACTAGCGGCTTCCTACAATGAGCAGTTCTTC
CDR3 protein: CASSFSGLAASYNEQFF

V gene: TRBV11-2
D gene: TRBD2
J gene: TRBJ2-1
clone size: once
CDR3 DNA: TGTGCCAGCAGCCCAGGACTAGTGTACAATGAGCAGTTCTTC
CDR3 protein: CASSPGLVYNEQFF

V gene: TRBV30
D gene: -
J gene: TRBJ2-5
clone size: -
CDR3 DNA: TGTGCCTGGAGTGTACCCCACCGTCGGGAGACCCAGTACTTC
CDR3 protein: CAWSVPHRRETQYF

V gene: TRBV7-9
D gene: -
J gene: TRBJ1-1
clone size: -
CDR3 DNA: TGTGCCAGCAGCCTTACGACAAGGGTGGGGTTCATGAACACTGAAGCTTTCTTT
CDR3 protein: CASSLTTRVGFMNTEAFF

V gene: TRBV18
D gene: TRBD1
J gene: TRBJ2-2
clone size: -
CDR3 DNA: TGTGCCAGCTCACCCTTTCGGGGGACAGGGAACACCGGGGAGCTGTTTTTT
CDR3 protein: CASSPFRGTGNTGELFF

V gene: TRBV11-2
D gene: -
J gene: TRBJ2-7
clone size: -
CDR3 DNA: TGTGCCAGCAGCTTAGGGGGCAGTACCTACGAGCAGTACTTC
CDR3 protein: CASSLGGSTYEQYF

V gene: TRBV15
D gene: TRBD1
J gene: TRBJ1-1
clone size: -
CDR3 DNA: TGTGCCACCAGCAGAGGTACAGGGGACACTGAAGCTTTCTTT
CDR3 protein: CATSRGTGDTEAFF

V gene: TRBV11-2
D gene: TRBD2
J gene: TRBJ2-3
clone size: -
CDR3 DNA: TGTGCCAGCAGCCCGTGGACTAGCGGGAGTGATACGCAGTATTTT
CDR3 protein: CASSPWTSGSDTQYF

V gene: TRBV6-1
D gene: -
J gene: TRBJ1-5
clone size: -
CDR3 DNA: TGTGCCAGCAGTGAAAGCCCCGGCCGCAATCAGCCCCAGCATTTT
CDR3 protein: CASSESPGRNQPQHF

V gene: TRBV6-6
D gene: TRBD1
J gene: TRBJ2-7
clone size: -
CDR3 DNA: TGTGCCAGCGAAGGTCCCCCGGGACAGGGTACCCTCGAGCAGTACTTC
CDR3 protein: CASEGPPGQGTLEQYF

V gene: TRBV10-3
D gene: -
J gene: TRBJ2-7
clone size: -
CDR3 DNA: TGTGCCACCTCCAGCCGAGACCGCTACGAGCAGTACTTC
CDR3 protein: CATSSRDRYEQYF